This T cell receptor beta chain was found in a study of regulatory and conventional T cells in RAG deficiency. Study-wide findings and caveats: Compared with controls, unique Treg TCR beta sequences dropped around 100-fold in Omenn syndrome and CID/AS. Patient subsets had shorter CDR3s; Omenn Treg-Tconv overlap exceeded 85%.

The method was immunoSEQ multiplex PCR; TCRdb's version includes in-frame clones alone and lacks a portion of them. The repertoire has roughly 29,000 clones, over 90% of them found once; the top ten carry under 0.2%. Blood CD4+ CD25-low CD127-high conventional T cells supplied the genomic DNA template. Germline CDR1 SGHRS, CDR2 YFSETQ. The CDR3 contains 15 residues. V lost 2 bases and J lost 3; bases outside the gene matches: 2. A remark on this clone: Its antigen is as yet unknown.

The sample also formed part of further work on regulatory T cells. Per that study: Amplification used 52 TRBV primers and 13 TRBJ primers.

Sequenced sample: CD25- CD4+ T cells sorted from blood. This rearrangement joins TRBV5-1 to TRBJ1-2, with 12 bases aligning to TRBD1. The TCR originated in a human donor in good health. CDR3 residues: CASSFGTGGDYGYTF. CDR3 in DNA: TGCGCCAGCAGCTTCGGGACAGGGGGCGACTATGGCTACACCTTC.